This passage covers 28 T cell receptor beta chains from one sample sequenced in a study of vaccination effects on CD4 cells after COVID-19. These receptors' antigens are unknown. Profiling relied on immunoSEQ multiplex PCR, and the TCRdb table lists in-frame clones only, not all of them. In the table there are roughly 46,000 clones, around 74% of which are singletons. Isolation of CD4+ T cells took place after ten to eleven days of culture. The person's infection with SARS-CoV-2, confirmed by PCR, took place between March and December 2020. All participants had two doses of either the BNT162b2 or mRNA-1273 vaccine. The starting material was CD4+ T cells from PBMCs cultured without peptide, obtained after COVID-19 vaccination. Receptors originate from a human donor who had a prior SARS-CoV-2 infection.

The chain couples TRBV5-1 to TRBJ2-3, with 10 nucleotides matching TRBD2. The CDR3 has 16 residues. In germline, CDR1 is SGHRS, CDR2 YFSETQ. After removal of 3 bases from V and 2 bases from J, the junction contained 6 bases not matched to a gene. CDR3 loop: CASSSAGTSATDTQYF. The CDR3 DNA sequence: TGCGCCAGCAGCTCGGCCGGGACTAGCGCCACAGATACGCAGTATTTT.

The CDR3 nucleotides are TGTGCCAGCAGCGTAGGGTCGCTAGCGTTCCAAGAGACCCAGTACTTC. Residues: CASSVGSLAFQETQYF. This chain uses TRBV9 with TRBJ2-5; maybe TRBD2 (6 bases). Germline-derived CDR1 and CDR2 are SGDLS and YYNGEE. This CDR3 spans 16 amino acids. V was shortened by 0 bases and J by 1 base, with 13 bases between the two germline ends.

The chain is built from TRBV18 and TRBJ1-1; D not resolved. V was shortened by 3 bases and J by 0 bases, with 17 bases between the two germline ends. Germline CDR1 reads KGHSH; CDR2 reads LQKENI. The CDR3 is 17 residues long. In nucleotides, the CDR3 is TGTGCCAGCTCACCCGGGCGGGGAACACTCATGAACACTGAAGCTTTCTTT. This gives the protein CASSPGRGTLMNTEAFF. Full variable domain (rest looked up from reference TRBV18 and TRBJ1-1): NAGVMQNPRHLVRRRGQEARLRCSPMKGHSHVYWYRQLPEEGLKFMVYLQKENIIDESGMPKERFSAEFPKEGPSILRIQQVVRGDSAAYFCASSPGRGTLMNTEAFFGQGTRLTVV.

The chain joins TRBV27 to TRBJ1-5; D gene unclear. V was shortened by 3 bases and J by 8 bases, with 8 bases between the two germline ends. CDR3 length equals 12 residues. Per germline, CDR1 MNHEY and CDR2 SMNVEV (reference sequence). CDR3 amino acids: CASSFPGEPQHF. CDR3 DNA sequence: TGTGCCAGCAGTTTCCCGGGCGAGCCCCAGCATTTT.

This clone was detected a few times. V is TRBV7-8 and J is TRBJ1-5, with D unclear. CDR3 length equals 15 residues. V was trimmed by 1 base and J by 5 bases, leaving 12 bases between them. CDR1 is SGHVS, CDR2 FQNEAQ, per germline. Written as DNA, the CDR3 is TGTGCCAGCAGCTTAGAAAAGGGTTTCTATCAGCCCCAGCATTTT. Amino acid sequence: CASSLEKGFYQPQHF.

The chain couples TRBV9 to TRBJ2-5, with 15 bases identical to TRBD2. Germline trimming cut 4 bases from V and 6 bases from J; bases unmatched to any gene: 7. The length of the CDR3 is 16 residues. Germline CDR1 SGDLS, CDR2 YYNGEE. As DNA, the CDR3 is TGTGCCAGCAGCCCTGGACTAGCGGGGGGGCTGAAGACCCAGTACTTC. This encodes CASSPGLAGGLKTQYF.

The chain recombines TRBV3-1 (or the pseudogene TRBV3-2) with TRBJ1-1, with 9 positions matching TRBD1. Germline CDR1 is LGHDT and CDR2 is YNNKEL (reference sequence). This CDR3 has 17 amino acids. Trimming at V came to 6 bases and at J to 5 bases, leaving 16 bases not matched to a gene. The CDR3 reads CASSPGTGYVFGTEAFF. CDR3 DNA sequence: TGTGCCAGCAGTCCCGGGACAGGGTATGTTTTCGGGACTGAAGCTTTCTTT.

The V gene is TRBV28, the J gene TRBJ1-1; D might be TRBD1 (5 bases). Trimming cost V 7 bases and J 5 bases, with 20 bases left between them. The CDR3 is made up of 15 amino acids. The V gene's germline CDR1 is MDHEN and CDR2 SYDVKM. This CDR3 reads CASTPAGGSWTEAFF. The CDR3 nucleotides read TGTGCCAGCACCCCCGCGGGGGGGTCATGGACTGAAGCTTTCTTT.

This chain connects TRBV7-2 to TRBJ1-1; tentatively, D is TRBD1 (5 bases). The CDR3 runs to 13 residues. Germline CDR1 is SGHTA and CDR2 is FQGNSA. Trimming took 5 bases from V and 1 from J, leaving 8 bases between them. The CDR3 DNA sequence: TGTGCCAGCAGCCCGGGGGAGAACACTGAAGCTTTCTTT. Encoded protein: CASSPGENTEAFF.

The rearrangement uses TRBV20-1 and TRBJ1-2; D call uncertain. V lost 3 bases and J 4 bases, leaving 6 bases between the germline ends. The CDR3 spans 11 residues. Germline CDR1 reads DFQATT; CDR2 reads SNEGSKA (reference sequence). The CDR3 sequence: CSARVGYGYTF. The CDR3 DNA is TGCAGTGCTAGGGTGGGCTATGGCTACACCTTC.

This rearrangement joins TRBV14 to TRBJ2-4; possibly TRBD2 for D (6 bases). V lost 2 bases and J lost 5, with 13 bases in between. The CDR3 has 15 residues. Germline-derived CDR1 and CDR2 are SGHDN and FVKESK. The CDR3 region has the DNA TGTGCCAGCAGCCAACCCAAAGGCGGGGAAAACATTCAGTACTTC. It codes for CASSQPKGGENIQYF.

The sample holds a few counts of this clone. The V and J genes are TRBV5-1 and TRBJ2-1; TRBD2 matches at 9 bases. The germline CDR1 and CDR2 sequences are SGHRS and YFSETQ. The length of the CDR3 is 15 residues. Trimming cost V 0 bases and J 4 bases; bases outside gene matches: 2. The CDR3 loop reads CASSLVAGGYNEQFF. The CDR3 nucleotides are TGCGCCAGCAGCTTGGTGGCGGGAGGGTACAATGAGCAGTTCTTC.

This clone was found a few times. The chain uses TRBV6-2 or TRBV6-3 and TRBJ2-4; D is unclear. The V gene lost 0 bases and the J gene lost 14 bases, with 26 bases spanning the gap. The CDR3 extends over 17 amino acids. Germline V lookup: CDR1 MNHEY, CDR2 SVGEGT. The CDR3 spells CASSYSDLGRRPLKKYF. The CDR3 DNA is TGTGCCAGCAGTTACTCCGACTTAGGACGCCGGCCTCTAAAGAAGTACTTC.

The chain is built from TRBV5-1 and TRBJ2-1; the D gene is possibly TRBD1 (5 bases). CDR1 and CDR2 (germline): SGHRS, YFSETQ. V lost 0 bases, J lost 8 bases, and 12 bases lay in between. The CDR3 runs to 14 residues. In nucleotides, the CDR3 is TGCGCCAGCAGCTTGGAATCAGGGAAGGATGAGCAGTTCTTC. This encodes CASSLESGKDEQFF. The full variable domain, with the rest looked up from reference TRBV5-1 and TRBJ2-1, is KAGVTQTPRYLIKTRGQQVTLSCSPISGHRSVSWYQQTPGQGLQFLFEYFSETQRNKGNFPGRFSGRQFSNSRSEMNVSTLELGDSALYLCASSLESGKDEQFFGPGTRLTVL.

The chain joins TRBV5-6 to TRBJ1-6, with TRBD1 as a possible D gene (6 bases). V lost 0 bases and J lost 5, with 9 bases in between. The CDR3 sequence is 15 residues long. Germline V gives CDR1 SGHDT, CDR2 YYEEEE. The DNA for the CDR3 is TGTGCCAGCAGCTTGGGGCCAGGGGATAATTCACCCCTCCACTTT. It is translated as CASSLGPGDNSPLHF.

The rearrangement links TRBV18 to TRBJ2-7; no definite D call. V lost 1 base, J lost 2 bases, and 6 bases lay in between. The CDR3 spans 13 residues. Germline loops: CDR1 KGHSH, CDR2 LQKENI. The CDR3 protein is CASSPQIAYEQYF. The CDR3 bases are TGTGCCAGCTCACCACAGATTGCCTACGAGCAGTACTTC.

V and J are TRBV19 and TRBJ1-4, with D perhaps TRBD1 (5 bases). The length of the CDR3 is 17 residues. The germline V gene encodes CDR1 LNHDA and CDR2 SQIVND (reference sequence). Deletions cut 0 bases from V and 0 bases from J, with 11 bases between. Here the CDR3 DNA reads TGTGCCAGTAGTATAGAAGGGACTGGGGCAACTAATGAAAAACTGTTTTTT. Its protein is CASSIEGTGATNEKLFF.

CDR3 loop: CASSLGDSQLNEKLFF. CDR3 bases: TGCGCCAGCAGCTTGGGAGACAGCCAACTTAATGAAAAACTGTTTTTT. This chain joins TRBV5-1 and TRBJ1-4; D may be TRBD1 (5 bases). The CDR3 consists of 16 residues. Trimming took 0 bases from V and 4 from J, leaving 13 bases between them. CDR1 SGHRS and CDR2 YFSETQ come from the germline V gene.

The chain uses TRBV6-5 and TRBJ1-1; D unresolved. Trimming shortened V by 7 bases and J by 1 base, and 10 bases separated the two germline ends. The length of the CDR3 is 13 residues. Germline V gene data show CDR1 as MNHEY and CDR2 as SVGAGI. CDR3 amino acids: CASTLAPNTEAFF. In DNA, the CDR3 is TGTGCCAGCACATTGGCACCGAACACTGAAGCTTTCTTT.

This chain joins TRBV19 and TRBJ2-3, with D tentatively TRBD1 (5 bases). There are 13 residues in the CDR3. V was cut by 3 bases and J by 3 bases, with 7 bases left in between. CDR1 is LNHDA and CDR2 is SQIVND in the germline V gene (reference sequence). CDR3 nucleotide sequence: TGTGCCAGTAGTATTCAGGGTACAGATACGCAGTATTTT. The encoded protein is CASSIQGTDTQYF.

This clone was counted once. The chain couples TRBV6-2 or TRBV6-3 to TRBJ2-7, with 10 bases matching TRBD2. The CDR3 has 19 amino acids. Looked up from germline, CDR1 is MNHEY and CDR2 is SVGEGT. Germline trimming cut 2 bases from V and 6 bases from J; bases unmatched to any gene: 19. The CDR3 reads CASSYRALAGVYGDSEQYF. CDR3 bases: TGTGCCAGCAGTTACCGCGCCCTAGCGGGAGTGTATGGGGACTCCGAGCAGTACTTC.

The DNA of the CDR3 is TGCAGTGCTAGTCGGGGAGCGGGGGGGATGACTACAAGTGAGCAGTTCTTC. It is translated as CSASRGAGGMTTSEQFF. The V gene is TRBV20-1, the J gene TRBJ2-1; 10 nucleotides line up with TRBD2. CDR1 is DFQATT, CDR2 SNEGSKA, per germline (reference sequence). There are 17 residues in the CDR3. Trimming cost V 3 bases and J 9 bases; bases outside gene matches: 17.

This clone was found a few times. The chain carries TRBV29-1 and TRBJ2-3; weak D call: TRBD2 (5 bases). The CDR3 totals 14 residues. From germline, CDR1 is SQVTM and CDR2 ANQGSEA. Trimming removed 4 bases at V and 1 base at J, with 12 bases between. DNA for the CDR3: TGCAGCGTTGGACCGAGCGGAGGCACAGATACGCAGTATTTT. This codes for CSVGPSGGTDTQYF.

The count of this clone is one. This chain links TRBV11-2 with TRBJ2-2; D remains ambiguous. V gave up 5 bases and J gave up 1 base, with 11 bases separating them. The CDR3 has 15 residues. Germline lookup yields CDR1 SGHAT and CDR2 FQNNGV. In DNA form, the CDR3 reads TGTGCCAGCAGCCCTATACGCGAGAACACCGGGGAGCTGTTTTTT. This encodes CASSPIRENTGELFF.

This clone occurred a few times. CDR3: CASSFWPLANSYEQYF. CDR3 DNA: TGTGCCAGCAGTTTCTGGCCTCTAGCGAACTCCTACGAGCAGTACTTC. The chain combines TRBV6-2 or TRBV6-3 with TRBJ2-7, with a possible D match to TRBD2 (6 bases). This CDR3 comprises 16 residues. The V end lost 4 bases, the J end lost 0 bases, and 16 bases lay between the germline ends. Per germline, CDR1 MNHEY and CDR2 SVGEGT.

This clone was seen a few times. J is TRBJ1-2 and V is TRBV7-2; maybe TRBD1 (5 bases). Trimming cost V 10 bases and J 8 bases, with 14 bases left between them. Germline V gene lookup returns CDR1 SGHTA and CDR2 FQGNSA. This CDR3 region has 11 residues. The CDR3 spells CAIPGVRGYTF. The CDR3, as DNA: TGTGCCATCCCGGGGGTCCGGGGCTACACCTTC.

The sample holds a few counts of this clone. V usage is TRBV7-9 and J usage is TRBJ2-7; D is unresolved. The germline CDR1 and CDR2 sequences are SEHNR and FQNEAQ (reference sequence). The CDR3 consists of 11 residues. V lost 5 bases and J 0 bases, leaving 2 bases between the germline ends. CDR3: CASSASYEQYF. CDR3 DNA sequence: TGTGCCAGCAGCGCCTCCTACGAGCAGTACTTC. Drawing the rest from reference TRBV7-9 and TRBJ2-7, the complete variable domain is DTGVSQNPRHKITKRGQNVTFRCDPISEHNRLYWYRQTLGQGPEFLTYFQNEAQLEKSRLLSDRFSAERPKGSFSTLEIQRTEQGDSAMYLCASSASYEQYFGPGTRLTVT.

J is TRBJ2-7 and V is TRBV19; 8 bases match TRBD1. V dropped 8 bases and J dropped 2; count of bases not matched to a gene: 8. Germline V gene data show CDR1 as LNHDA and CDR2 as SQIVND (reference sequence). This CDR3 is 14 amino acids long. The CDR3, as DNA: TGTGCCAGTCTAACCGGGACAGGAGCCTACGAGCAGTACTTC. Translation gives CASLTGTGAYEQYF.